This entry concerns a single T cell receptor beta chain. Authors' processing steps: For nucleated cells, counts were estimated from reference gene primer amplification. Some clones are missing from TCRdb's copy, which holds only in-frame ones; the method was immunoSEQ multiplex PCR. The V and J calls and clone size were taken over from that table, and D and trimming were inferred from the DNA. The sample lists around 340,000 clones, about 83% occurring once. Germline CDR1 SEHNR, CDR2 FQNEAQ (reference sequence). The V and J ends lost 4 bases and 6 bases, in that order; junction bases with no gene match: 4. CDR3 size: 14 residues. The sample is drawn from a study of blood T cell repertoires in COVID-19. Study summary: Samples of COVID-19 (acute and convalescent) were obtained from the United States, Italy and Spain.

The receptor's source is a man in his thirties or forties with active or convalescent COVID-19. Sequencing was performed on peripheral blood. The V call is TRBV7-9, the J call TRBJ2-1, with 9 positions matching TRBD1. The CDR3 coding sequence is TGTGCCAGCAGCTACACAGGGGGCGCCAATGAGCAGTTCTTC. Protein product: CASSYTGGANEQFF.